The 27 T cell receptor beta chains below all came from one sample that was sequenced in a study of cytomegalovirus exposure and HLA in healthy donors. Primers for the PCR totalled 60 Vbeta and 13 Jbeta. Method: immunoSEQ multiplex PCR; TCRdb's copy keeps in-frame clones and lacks some. The table lists approximately 170,000 clones, roughly 85% of them singletons. Material: PBMCs. Source of these receptors: a boy younger than 10 in good health and CMV-seronegative.

Comments on this clone: This specimen includes other DNA sequences encoding the same CDR3. V gene TRBV4-1 combines with J gene TRBJ1-1; possibly TRBD1 for D (5 bases). Germline values: CDR1 MGHRA, CDR2 YSYEKL. The CDR3 loop spans 13 amino acids. V was cut by 0 bases and J by 4 bases, with 6 bases left in between. The CDR3 sequence is CASSQEGGTEAFF. Here the CDR3 DNA reads TGCGCCAGCAGCCAAGAGGGGGGCACTGAAGCTTTCTTT.

The chain couples TRBV28 to TRBJ1-1; no firm D call. V lost 5 bases to trimming and J lost 5 bases, with 12 bases between them. CDR1 MDHEN and CDR2 SYDVKM come from the germline V gene. This CDR3 region has 13 residues. Here the CDR3 reads CASSSRFGTEAFF. Written as DNA, the CDR3 is TGTGCCAGCAGTAGCAGGTTTGGTACTGAAGCTTTCTTT.

J is TRBJ2-3 and V is TRBV12-5; TRBD2 is a possible D gene (5 bases). The CDR3 has 15 amino acids. V was pared by 4 bases and J by 3 bases, with 14 bases between. CDR1 and CDR2 from the germline V gene are LGHNT and FRNRAP. The CDR3 reads CASGSGSPGTDTQYF. CDR3 sequence (DNA): TGTGCTAGTGGTTCGGGGTCCCCGGGAACAGATACGCAGTATTTT.

The chain links TRBV11-2 to TRBJ2-2; 7 bases are a match to TRBD1. With V trimmed by 0 bases and J by 5 bases, 9 bases remained unmatched. In germline, CDR1 is SGHAT, CDR2 FQNNGV. This CDR3 is 17 amino acids long. The chain's CDR3 is CASSLDPQGVRTGELFF. CDR3 DNA sequence: TGTGCCAGCAGCTTAGACCCCCAGGGGGTGAGGACCGGGGAGCTGTTTTTT.

The V gene is TRBV29-1, the J gene TRBJ2-5; D unclear. CDR3 length equals 14 residues. In germline, CDR1 is SQVTM, CDR2 ANQGSEA. The V end lost 3 bases, the J end lost 0 bases, and 11 bases lay between the germline ends. CDR3 coding DNA: TGCAGCGTTGATATGGCGAGGTACCAAGAGACCCAGTACTTC. It encodes CSVDMARYQETQYF. Full variable domain (missing parts from reference TRBV29-1 and TRBJ2-5): SAVISQKPSRDICQRGTSLTIQCQVDSQVTMMFWYRQQPGQSLTLIATANQGSEATYESGFVIDKFPISRPNLTFSTLTVSNMSPEDSSIYLCSVDMARYQETQYFGPGTRLLVL.

On this clone itself: The sample contains more than one DNA sequence encoding this CDR3. The rearrangement uses TRBV28 and TRBJ2-2, with 8 bases that match TRBD2. This CDR3 is built from 14 residues. The V gene's germline CDR1 is MDHEN and CDR2 SYDVKM. The trim removed 8 bases at V and 1 base at J, leaving 3 bases unmatched. Here the CDR3 reads CASRLAGNTGELFF. CDR3 coding DNA: TGTGCCAGCCGGCTAGCGGGGAACACCGGGGAGCTGTTTTTT.

The rearrangement links TRBV6-4 to TRBJ2-4; 10 bases align to TRBD1. This CDR3 has 19 residues. The germline gives CDR1 MRHNA, CDR2 SNTAGT. Trimming took 2 bases from V and 2 from J; bases not matched to a gene: 12. The CDR3 is CASSDTRSGTGASKNIQYF. The CDR3 DNA sequence: TGTGCCAGCAGTGACACCCGATCCGGGACAGGGGCGTCCAAAAACATTCAGTACTTC.

The chain uses TRBV9 and TRBJ2-3, with TRBD2 as a possible D gene (6 bases). The CDR3 runs to 16 residues. The germline V gene has CDR1 SGDLS and CDR2 YYNGEE. The V gene lost 3 bases and the J gene lost 3 bases, with 17 bases spanning the gap. CDR3 nucleotide sequence: TGTGCCAGCAGCGAGACTAGTCCGGGCATTACAGATACGCAGTATTTT. Translating gives CASSETSPGITDTQYF.

The J gene is TRBJ2-1, the V gene TRBV29-1; tentative D call: TRBD2 (6 bases). This CDR3 is built from 11 residues. The ends were cut back, 6 bases at V and 12 bases at J, with 15 bases in the middle. Germline CDR1 and CDR2: SQVTM and ANQGSEA. The CDR3 sequence is CSVGDARGQFF. As DNA, the CDR3 is TGCAGCGTAGGGGACGCGCGGGGGCAGTTCTTC.

This chain connects TRBV6-5 to TRBJ1-1; possibly TRBD1 for D (6 bases). The CDR3 is made up of 13 amino acids. Germline CDR1 MNHEY, CDR2 SVGAGI. The V gene lost 7 bases and the J gene lost 1 base, with 10 bases spanning the gap. The CDR3 nucleotides are TGTGCCAGCAAGCGAGGGGGGAACACTGAAGCTTTCTTT. It encodes CASKRGGNTEAFF.

Only a few counts were recorded for this clone. The V call is TRBV9, the J call TRBJ1-1; no clear D gene. The V gene lost 0 bases and the J gene lost 1 base, with 13 bases spanning the gap. Germline V lookup: CDR1 SGDLS, CDR2 YYNGEE. The CDR3 has 16 residues. In nucleotides, the CDR3 is TGTGCCAGCAGCGTAGAAGTGGTCACGGGGAACACTGAAGCTTTCTTT. Translated, it gives CASSVEVVTGNTEAFF.

The CDR3 nucleotides read TGTGCCAGCAGTGAATACGCAGGGTTGACCTACAATGAGCAGTTCTTC. This encodes CASSEYAGLTYNEQFF. This sequence joins TRBV2 and TRBJ2-1, with D possibly matching TRBD1 (5 bases). Trimming removed 2 bases from V and 2 bases from J, with 13 bases in between. The germline V gene encodes CDR1 SNHLY and CDR2 FYNNEI. CDR3 length: 16 amino acids.

The gene calls are TRBV6-5 and TRBJ1-1, with unresolved D. Trimming left V 2 bases short and J 6 bases short, with 7 bases between. CDR1 MNHEY and CDR2 SVGAGI come from the germline V gene. The CDR3 sequence is 12 residues long. The CDR3 protein is CASSYAGSEAFF. The CDR3 DNA reads as TGTGCCAGCAGTTACGCGGGGTCTGAAGCTTTCTTT.

The chain is built from TRBV6-1 and TRBJ1-2; D is possibly TRBD1 (5 bases). Per germline, CDR1 MNHNS and CDR2 SASEGT. CDR3 length equals 15 residues. Trimming pared 5 bases from V and 5 bases from J, leaving 18 bases between. The CDR3 DNA is TGTGCCAGCAGTTTGGACCCACAGGTGATATATGGCTACACCTTC. Its protein is CASSLDPQVIYGYTF.

J is TRBJ2-7 and V is TRBV7-9; a weak D match, TRBD1 (6 bases). From germline, CDR1 is SEHNR and CDR2 FQNEAQ (reference sequence). V lost 1 base, J lost 3 bases, and 7 bases lay in between. The CDR3 consists of 13 residues. This CDR3 reads CASSLEGDYEQYV. Written as DNA, the CDR3 is TGTGCCAGCAGCTTAGAGGGGGACTACGAGCAGTACGTC.

The DNA for the CDR3 is TGTGCCAGCAGCCGCGGCGGACTAGCGACACACTACGAGCAGTACTTC. Residues: CASSRGGLATHYEQYF. The genes are TRBV11-2 and TRBJ2-7, with 9 bases that match TRBD2. The germline gives CDR1 SGHAT, CDR2 FQNNGV. V shed 5 bases, J shed 3 bases, and the junction held 11 bases outside the gene matches. This CDR3 is 16 amino acids long.

V gene TRBV11-2 combines with J gene TRBJ1-2; TRBD1 aligns across 8 bases. This CDR3 region has 14 residues. Germline loops: CDR1 SGHAT, CDR2 FQNNGV. V was clipped by 5 bases and J by 1 base; unmatched bases: 3. In DNA form, the CDR3 reads TGTGCCAGCAGCCTCGGACAGGGTAACTATGGCTACACCTTC. It translates to CASSLGQGNYGYTF.

V usage is TRBV10-1 and J usage is TRBJ2-7; perhaps TRBD1 as D (6 bases). The CDR3 runs 14 residues. The germline V gene has CDR1 WNHNN and CDR2 SYGVQD (reference sequence). Trimming pared 3 bases from V and 5 bases from J, leaving 14 bases between. This CDR3 is CASSEYRENDEQYF. In nucleotides, the CDR3 is TGCGCCAGCAGTGAATACAGGGAAAATGACGAGCAGTACTTC.

The chain carries TRBV29-1 and TRBJ1-1; 7 positions agree with TRBD1. There are 14 residues in the CDR3. The V segment lost 6 bases and the J segment 7 bases; nucleotides outside the gene matches: 14. Looked up from germline, CDR1 is SQVTM and CDR2 is ANQGSEA. The CDR3, as DNA: TGCAGCGTGGATGGTAGGTGGACAGGCAATGAAGCTTTCTTT. It encodes CSVDGRWTGNEAFF.

J is TRBJ2-3 and V is TRBV19; TRBD1 is a possible D gene (8 bases). Germline values: CDR1 LNHDA, CDR2 SQIVND (reference sequence). Trimming stripped 5 bases from V and 2 bases from J, with 14 bases between. The CDR3 runs 15 residues. The CDR3 DNA reads TGTGCCAGTAGTCTTACAGGGGGGGTCACAGATACGCAGTATTTT. This translates into CASSLTGGVTDTQYF. The full variable domain, with the rest looked up from reference TRBV19 and TRBJ2-3, is DGGITQSPKYLFRKEGQNVTLSCEQNLNHDAMYWYRQDPGQGLRLIYYSQIVNDFQKGDIAEGYSVSREKKESFPLTVTSAQKNPTAFYLCASSLTGGVTDTQYFGPGTRLTVL.

The rearrangement joins TRBV6-5 to TRBJ2-7; the match to TRBD1 covers 7 bases. The CDR3 has 12 amino acids. Trimming removed 6 bases from V and 6 bases from J; junction bases left unmatched: 5. Germline V CDR1 and CDR2: MNHEY, SVGAGI. The DNA of the CDR3 is TGTGCCAGCAGCGACGCAGGGGGCGAGCAGTACGTC. It translates to CASSDAGGEQYV.

V and J are TRBV11-2 and TRBJ1-4; possible D gene TRBD1, 6 bases. The CDR3 runs 19 residues. The V end lost 0 bases, the J end lost 1 base, and 18 bases lay between the germline ends. The germline V gene encodes CDR1 SGHAT and CDR2 FQNNGV. CDR3 sequence: CASSLDAGGGWRTNEKLFF. CDR3 nucleotides: TGTGCCAGCAGCTTAGACGCGGGGGGGGGCTGGAGAACTAATGAAAAACTGTTTTTT. Together with reference TRBV11-2 and TRBJ1-4, the CDR3 gives the full variable domain: EAGVAQSPRYKIIEKRQSVAFWCNPISGHATLYWYQQILGQGPKLLIQFQNNGVVDDSQLPKDRFSAERLKGVDSTLKIQPAKLEDSAVYLCASSLDAGGGWRTNEKLFFGSGTQLSVL.

The genes are TRBV6-1 and TRBJ2-1; TRBD1 matches at 7 bases. V was pared by 6 bases and J by 4 bases, with 9 bases of the junction left unmatched. The CDR3 covers 15 residues. The germline CDR1 and CDR2 sequences are MNHNS and SASEGT. The CDR3 loop reads CASRTVDRNYNEQFF. CDR3 bases: TGTGCCAGCAGGACCGTGGACAGGAATTACAATGAGCAGTTCTTC.

DNA of the CDR3: TGTGCCAGCAGCTTAGGTTTACGGGGGGAAAACACAGATACGCAGTATTTT. This encodes CASSLGLRGENTDTQYF. The chain couples TRBV13 to TRBJ2-3; TRBD2 agrees at 7 bases. Germline-derived CDR1 and CDR2 are PRHDT and FYEKMQ (reference sequence). V lost 0 bases, J lost 2 bases, and 8 bases stayed unmatched. There are 17 residues in the CDR3.

V is TRBV9 and J is TRBJ1-3, with 7 positions matching TRBD1. V shed 7 bases, J shed 7 bases, and the junction held 8 bases outside the gene matches. This CDR3 region has 13 residues. CDR1 is SGDLS, CDR2 YYNGEE, per germline. CDR3 region: CASQDRVANTIYF. CDR3 sequence (DNA): TGTGCCAGCCAAGACAGGGTCGCGAACACCATATATTTT.

V and J are TRBV6-5 and TRBJ2-3, with 8 bases lining up with TRBD2. V shed 7 bases and J 3 bases; nucleotides not matched to a gene: 6. This CDR3 comprises 14 residues. From germline, CDR1 is MNHEY and CDR2 SVGAGI. For the CDR3, the DNA is TGTGCCAGCAAGGATAGCGGGGAGACAGATACGCAGTATTTT. Its translation: CASKDSGETDTQYF.

This clone has only one observation. The chain carries TRBV9 and TRBJ1-1; 7 nucleotides agree with TRBD1. V shed 4 bases, J shed 2 bases, and the junction held 5 bases outside the gene matches. Per the germline V gene, CDR1 is SGDLS and CDR2 is YYNGEE. This CDR3 has 14 amino acids. The CDR3 DNA is TGTGCCAGCAGCAAGACAGGGCTAAACACTGAAGCTTTCTTT. It translates to CASSKTGLNTEAFF.